The next 21 T cell receptor beta chains were all read from a single sample in a study of OX40 agonist ivuxolimab in advanced cancers. Assay: immunoSEQ multiplex PCR; the TCRdb copy retains only in-frame clones and omits some. The repertoire holds 30,000 to 45,000 clones, with 80% to 90% as singletons. Source: CD4+ or CD8+ T cells sorted from blood, taken in a trial of the OX40 agonist ivuxolimab. The receptor set was obtained from an adult with an advanced solid tumor such as melanoma, head and neck, liver or kidney cancer.

The V gene is TRBV5-5, the J gene TRBJ1-1; no definite D call. Trimming removed 4 bases from V and 8 bases from J, with 15 bases in between. CDR3 length: 13 residues. Germline V gene data show CDR1 as SGHKS and CDR2 as YYEKEE (reference sequence). The CDR3 coding sequence is TGTGCCAGCAGCCCTCATTGGGCAGGAGAAGCTTTCTTT. This encodes CASSPHWAGEAFF.

The chain couples TRBV28 to TRBJ1-5; no clear D gene. Trimming shortened V by 5 bases and J by 0 bases, and 11 bases separated the two germline ends. The germline V gene has CDR1 MDHEN and CDR2 SYDVKM. This CDR3 has 15 residues. The CDR3 loop is CASSPGRYSNQPQHF. The CDR3, as DNA: TGTGCCAGCAGTCCCGGACGGTATAGCAATCAGCCCCAGCATTTT.

The chain employs TRBV7-8 and TRBJ2-1, with a possible D match to TRBD1 (6 bases). Germline V gene sequence: CDR1 SGHVS, CDR2 FQNEAQ. V gave up 5 bases and J gave up 0 bases, with 17 bases separating them. The CDR3 has 17 amino acids. CDR3 region: CASSPRGGWVSYNEQFF. The CDR3 coding sequence is TGTGCCAGCAGCCCCCGAGGGGGTTGGGTCTCCTACAATGAGCAGTTCTTC.

The chain is built from TRBV5-1 and TRBJ1-1; the D gene is possibly TRBD1 (6 bases). CDR1 is SGHRS, CDR2 YFSETQ, per germline. Trimming left V 5 bases short and J 1 base short, with 12 bases between. CDR3 length: 14 residues. The CDR3 loop is CASRGARGNTEAFF. CDR3 nucleotides: TGCGCCAGCAGAGGTGCCAGGGGGAACACTGAAGCTTTCTTT.

The genes are TRBV18 and TRBJ2-1; possibly TRBD1 for D (6 bases). This CDR3 is 15 amino acids long. The V and J ends lost 0 bases and 10 bases respectively, with 16 bases between them. Germline CDR1 reads KGHSH; CDR2 reads LQKENI. The DNA of the CDR3 is TGTGCCAGCTCACCACCTTCGGACAGACTGCGGGAGCAGTTCTTC. Its translation: CASSPPSDRLREQFF.

The chain couples TRBV29-1 to TRBJ1-1; D possibly corresponds to TRBD1 (6 bases). The V end was cut by 5 bases, the J end by 2 bases, with 9 bases between. The CDR3 extends over 12 amino acids. Per the germline V gene, CDR1 is SQVTM and CDR2 is ANQGSEA. In DNA, the CDR3 is TGCAGCGTTAAACAGGGAAACACTGAAGCTTTCTTT. It is translated as CSVKQGNTEAFF.

This sequence joins TRBV27 and TRBJ2-5; 11 bases align to TRBD2. The CDR3 has 17 residues. V gave up 5 bases and J gave up 2 bases; unmatched junction bases: 10. Germline-derived CDR1 and CDR2 are MNHEY and SMNVEV (reference sequence). The CDR3 DNA is TGTGCCAGCAGTATGAAGAGGACTAGCGGGCGACAAGAGACCCAGTACTTC. Its protein product is CASSMKRTSGRQETQYF.

This rearrangement joins TRBV6-5 to TRBJ2-7, with 7 bases fitting TRBD1. This CDR3 contains 13 residues. Per germline, CDR1 MNHEY and CDR2 SVGAGI. With V trimmed by 6 bases and J by 3 bases, 5 bases remained unmatched. This chain's CDR3 is CASRQGPHYEQYF. The CDR3 coding sequence is TGTGCCAGCAGACAGGGGCCCCACTACGAGCAGTACTTC.

This sequence joins TRBV10-1 and TRBJ2-2; D is uncertain. Trimming removed 3 bases from V and 7 bases from J, with 12 bases in between. This CDR3 spans 14 amino acids. CDR1 and CDR2 (germline): WNHNN, SYGVQD (reference sequence). The CDR3 nucleotides read TGCGCCAGCAGTGATGGGTTAGCAGGCGGGGAGCTGTTTTTT. Protein sequence: CASSDGLAGGELFF.

This clone was recorded once. The chain combines TRBV6-1 with TRBJ2-5; D remains unclear. V dropped 0 bases and J dropped 9 bases, with 11 bases sitting between them. The germline CDR1 and CDR2 sequences are MNHNS and SASEGT. There are 13 residues in the CDR3. The CDR3 DNA reads as TGTGCCAGCAGTGAAGCTGGCATCGGAGCCCAGTACTTC. Protein: CASSEAGIGAQYF.

This chain links TRBV2 with TRBJ1-5; 9 nucleotides line up with TRBD1. Germline V gives CDR1 SNHLY, CDR2 FYNNEI. CDR3 size: 14 residues. Trimming removed 4 bases from V and 7 bases from J; junction bases left unmatched: 5. As DNA, the CDR3 is TGTGCCAGCAGTGTACAGGGGGCAGAACAGCCCCAGCATTTT. This encodes CASSVQGAEQPQHF.

This clone appeared once. This sequence joins TRBV7-2 and TRBJ1-3; a weak D match, TRBD1 (5 bases). The CDR3 runs to 14 residues. Germline V CDR1 and CDR2: SGHTA, FQGNSA. Trimming shortened V by 5 bases and J by 4 bases, and 12 bases separated the two germline ends. The CDR3 DNA reads as TGTGCCAGCAGCCGACAGTCTCGGGGAAACACCATATATTTT. The encoded protein is CASSRQSRGNTIYF.

The rearrangement uses TRBV28 and TRBJ1-2; TRBD1 matches 7 bases. The CDR3 length is 13 residues. V lost 10 bases and J lost 4; bases outside the gene matches: 9. Germline V CDR1 and CDR2: MDHEN, SYDVKM. CDR3 sequence: CATQGSPSYGYTF. In nucleotides, the CDR3 is TGTGCCACACAGGGGTCCCCCTCCTATGGCTACACCTTC.

The rearrangement links TRBV6-6 to TRBJ1-1; D ambiguous. The V gene's germline CDR1 is MNHNY and CDR2 SVGAGI (reference sequence). The CDR3 contains 13 residues. The V gene lost 5 bases and the J gene lost 8 bases, with 15 bases spanning the gap. The CDR3 sequence: CASSRTANGEAFF. The CDR3 DNA is TGTGCCAGCAGTCGGACGGCTAATGGCGAAGCTTTCTTT.

This clone was seen once. J is TRBJ2-1 and V is TRBV5-8; D unclear. This CDR3 is 15 amino acids long. The V end was cut by 0 bases, the J end by 1 base, with 8 bases between. Germline-derived CDR1 and CDR2 are SGHTS and YDEGEE. This CDR3 is CASSLEDSSYNEQFF. CDR3 DNA sequence: TGTGCCAGCAGCTTGGAAGACTCATCCTACAATGAGCAGTTCTTC.

The rearrangement uses TRBV6-1 and TRBJ1-1, with no clear D. CDR1 MNHNS and CDR2 SASEGT come from the germline V gene. V lost 3 bases to trimming and J lost 0 bases, with 5 bases between them. There are 13 residues in the CDR3. The CDR3 is CASSDHLNTEAFF. DNA for the CDR3: TGTGCCAGCAGTGATCATCTGAACACTGAAGCTTTCTTT.

The gene calls are TRBV2 and TRBJ2-1; no reliable D call. CDR1 and CDR2 from the germline V gene are SNHLY and FYNNEI. V lost 6 bases to trimming and J lost 5 bases, with 14 bases between them. The CDR3 has 14 residues. CDR3 nucleotide sequence: TGTGCCAGCAGCCACCTCCCCCTAGACAATGAGCAGTTCTTC. It translates to CASSHLPLDNEQFF.

The rearrangement uses TRBV30 and TRBJ1-3; no definite D call. With 4 bases removed from V and 2 bases from J, the gap between germline ends came to 3 bases. The CDR3 extends over 11 amino acids. Germline CDR1 and CDR2: GTSNPN and SVGIG (reference sequence). For the CDR3, the DNA is TGTGCCTGGATGACTGGAAACACCATATATTTT. Protein sequence: CAWMTGNTIYF.

The rearrangement uses TRBV4-1 and TRBJ2-1; 9 nucleotides agree with TRBD2. The junction had 17 bases not matched to a gene; V was cut back by 4 bases and J by 7 bases. The CDR3 has 18 amino acids. CDR1 and CDR2 from the germline V gene are MGHRA and YSYEKL. The CDR3 sequence: CASSPFGSGREDGNEQFF. In nucleotides, the CDR3 is TGCGCCAGCAGCCCGTTTGGTAGCGGGAGAGAGGATGGGAATGAGCAGTTCTTC.

This CDR3 is CASSSKGSANEKLFF. CDR3 DNA sequence: TGTGCCAGCAGCTCGAAGGGAAGCGCTAATGAAAAACTGTTTTTT. The genes are TRBV5-4 and TRBJ1-4; D is undetermined. V lost 3 bases and J 3 bases, leaving 12 bases between the germline ends. From germline, CDR1 is SGHNT and CDR2 YYREEE (reference sequence). The CDR3 is made up of 15 amino acids.

The chain is built from TRBV6-1 and TRBJ2-7; 8 bases are shared with TRBD2. Germline V gene lookup returns CDR1 MNHNS and CDR2 SASEGT. The CDR3 has 15 amino acids. After removal of 5 bases from V and 2 bases from J, the junction contained 8 bases not matched to a gene. The CDR3 loop is CASSPQTGGPYEQYF. Here the CDR3 DNA reads TGTGCCAGCAGTCCGCAGACGGGAGGGCCCTACGAGCAGTACTTC.